Below are 29 T cell receptor beta chains sequenced from a single sample in a study of circulating and synovial CD4+ cells in juvenile arthritis. The table came from immunoSEQ multiplex PCR; TCRdb's copy has only in-frame clones and leaves some out. Of fewer than 35,000 clones listed, 93% are singletons. The material sequenced was CD4+ T cells from blood. The receptors stem from a human donor with juvenile idiopathic arthritis.

The chain couples TRBV7-6 to TRBJ2-3, with 13 bases identical to TRBD2. Trimming at V came to 5 bases and at J to 3 bases, leaving 8 bases not matched to a gene. The CDR3 contains 17 residues. Germline V lookup: CDR1 SGHVS, CDR2 FNYEAQ. The CDR3 sequence: CASSPGTSGKATDTQYF. In DNA, the CDR3 is TGTGCCAGCAGCCCAGGGACTAGCGGGAAGGCGACAGATACGCAGTATTTT.

The gene calls are TRBV5-4 and TRBJ2-5; tentative D call: TRBD2 (6 bases). The CDR3 extends over 15 amino acids. In germline, CDR1 is SGHNT, CDR2 YYREEE (reference sequence). Trimming removed 6 bases at V and 5 bases at J, with 20 bases between. CDR3 sequence (DNA): TGTGCCAGCACCCCTCACGGAGGGCAGCAGGAGACCCAGTACTTC. As protein: CASTPHGGQQETQYF.

The chain combines TRBV19 with TRBJ2-7; 12 bases agree with TRBD1. There are 16 residues in the CDR3. CDR1 is LNHDA, CDR2 SQIVND, per germline (reference sequence). Germline trimming cut 5 bases from V and 6 bases from J; bases unmatched to any gene: 11. CDR3 sequence reads: CASSAYRDRGRREQYF. The CDR3 DNA sequence: TGTGCCAGTAGTGCCTACCGGGACAGGGGGCGGCGCGAGCAGTACTTC. Complete variable domain (other parts from reference TRBV19 and TRBJ2-7): DGGITQSPKYLFRKEGQNVTLSCEQNLNHDAMYWYRQDPGQGLRLIYYSQIVNDFQKGDIAEGYSVSREKKESFPLTVTSAQKNPTAFYLCASSAYRDRGRREQYFGPGTRLTVT.

The chain is built from TRBV6-1 and TRBJ2-7; tentative D call: TRBD2 (5 bases). The V end lost 11 bases, the J end lost 6 bases, and 17 bases lay between the germline ends. Per the germline V gene, CDR1 is MNHNS and CDR2 is SASEGT. The CDR3 consists of 12 residues. Here the CDR3 DNA reads TGTGCCGGGAGTAGGTATCTAGGCGAGCAGTACTTC. Translating gives CAGSRYLGEQYF.

This rearrangement joins TRBV9 to TRBJ1-3; maybe TRBD1 (5 bases). The CDR3 is made up of 15 amino acids. Trimming removed 2 bases at V and 1 base at J, with 10 bases between. In germline, CDR1 is SGDLS, CDR2 YYNGEE. CDR3 coding DNA: TGTGCCAGCAGCGTGTCGACAGAATCTGGAAACACCATATATTTT. It translates to CASSVSTESGNTIYF.

This clone has just one count. The genes are TRBV10-2 and TRBJ2-7; the match to TRBD1 covers 8 bases. This CDR3 comprises 15 residues. CDR1 WSHSY and CDR2 SAAADI come from the germline V gene. V lost 3 bases, J lost 2 bases, and 6 bases stayed unmatched. The CDR3: CASSEWTGWTYEQYF. CDR3 coding DNA: TGCGCCAGCAGTGAATGGACAGGGTGGACCTACGAGCAGTACTTC.

The chain links TRBV4-2 to TRBJ2-3; 12 nucleotides match TRBD2. CDR1 is LGHNA and CDR2 is YNFKEQ in the germline V gene. This CDR3 contains 16 residues. The trim removed 6 bases at V and 4 bases at J, leaving 8 bases unmatched. CDR3 in DNA: TGTGCCAGCAGTCCGACTAGCGGGAGACAGTCAGATACGCAGTATTTT. It codes for CASSPTSGRQSDTQYF.

The chain joins TRBV7-3 to TRBJ2-1; TRBD2 aligns across 11 bases. Germline V lookup: CDR1 SGHTA, CDR2 FQGTGA. The CDR3 is made up of 16 amino acids. V dropped 5 bases and J dropped 6; count of bases not matched to a gene: 9. CDR3 residues: CASSPWTSGFFNEQFF. For the CDR3, the DNA is TGTGCCAGCAGCCCATGGACTAGCGGGTTCTTCAATGAGCAGTTCTTC.

The chain employs TRBV7-2 and TRBJ2-2; possibly TRBD2 for D (5 bases). Trimming stripped 1 base from V and 2 bases from J, with 14 bases between. From germline, CDR1 is SGHTA and CDR2 FQGNSA. The CDR3 contains 17 residues. This CDR3 reads CASSLERSSFNTGELFF. CDR3 bases: TGTGCCAGCAGCTTAGAGCGGAGCAGCTTTAACACCGGGGAGCTGTTTTTT.

V gene TRBV6-5 combines with J gene TRBJ2-7, with TRBD2 matching 14 bases. V was clipped by 6 bases and J by 6 bases; unmatched bases: 7. Germline V CDR1 and CDR2: MNHEY, SVGAGI. The CDR3 consists of 15 residues. CDR3 in DNA: TGTGCCAGCAGCCCGACTAGCGGGAGGGCATCCGAGCAGTACTTC. Protein: CASSPTSGRASEQYF.

The rearrangement links TRBV27 to TRBJ2-1; TRBD1 agrees at 7 bases. V was clipped by 9 bases and J by 2 bases; unmatched bases: 16. Germline lookup yields CDR1 MNHEY and CDR2 SMNVEV (reference sequence). This CDR3 has 17 amino acids. The CDR3 DNA reads TGTGCCAGTACCAGACAGGGACCCTCTCTTACCTACAATGAGCAGTTCTTC. It specifies CASTRQGPSLTYNEQFF.

This chain connects TRBV5-4 to TRBJ2-7; TRBD2 might be the D (7 bases). CDR3 length equals 15 residues. Trimming pared 4 bases from V and 0 bases from J, leaving 14 bases between. The germline V gene encodes CDR1 SGHNT and CDR2 YYREEE (reference sequence). The CDR3 DNA is TGTGCCAGCAGCCCGGGGGGCTTCACCTCCTACGAGCAGTACTTC. This encodes CASSPGGFTSYEQYF.

The chain couples TRBV9 to TRBJ2-7; 8 bases map to TRBD1. The junction had 6 bases not matched to a gene; V was cut back by 3 bases and J by 1 base. Germline-derived CDR1 and CDR2 are SGDLS and YYNGEE. The CDR3 runs 15 residues. This CDR3 is CASSGQQGESYEQYF. CDR3 sequence (DNA): TGTGCCAGCAGCGGCCAACAGGGGGAATCCTACGAGCAGTACTTC.

J is TRBJ2-3 and V is TRBV18; 11 bases are a match to TRBD2. After removal of 0 bases from V and 4 bases from J, the junction contained 9 bases not matched to a gene. CDR1 KGHSH and CDR2 LQKENI come from the germline V gene. This CDR3 has 18 amino acids. The CDR3: CASSPPYLAGGKADTQYF. As DNA, the CDR3 is TGTGCCAGCTCACCACCTTACCTAGCGGGAGGAAAGGCAGATACGCAGTATTTT.

The chain recombines TRBV19 with TRBJ2-7; D perhaps matches TRBD2 (6 bases). The germline CDR1 and CDR2 sequences are LNHDA and SQIVND (reference sequence). This CDR3 contains 13 residues. The V end was cut by 5 bases, the J end by 6 bases, with 14 bases between. The CDR3 nucleotides are TGTGCCAGTAGTCCGCGGGGTTCCCGCGAGCAGTACTTC. Protein sequence: CASSPRGSREQYF.

V usage is TRBV19 and J usage is TRBJ2-3, with 8 positions matching TRBD2. J gave up 4 bases and V 1 base, and 1 base lay outside the gene matches. Germline values: CDR1 LNHDA, CDR2 SQIVND (reference sequence). This CDR3 is 14 amino acids long. CDR3 sequence: CASSIGTSPDTQYF. CDR3 DNA: TGTGCCAGTAGTATAGGGACTAGCCCAGATACGCAGTATTTT.

The gene calls are TRBV19 and TRBJ2-7; 7 bases map to TRBD1. Trimming removed 4 bases from V and 2 bases from J; junction bases left unmatched: 5. The germline gives CDR1 LNHDA, CDR2 SQIVND (reference sequence). The CDR3 extends over 14 amino acids. The CDR3 bases are TGTGCCAGTAGTAGCAACAGGGGTCCCTACGAGCAGTACTTC. Translating gives CASSSNRGPYEQYF.

V usage is TRBV14 and J usage is TRBJ2-5, with 11 bases aligning to TRBD2. J lost 6 bases, V lost 1 base, and 4 bases had no gene match. There are 15 residues in the CDR3. The germline CDR1 and CDR2 sequences are SGHDN and FVKESK. The CDR3 reads CASSQASGRMKTQYF. The CDR3 bases are TGTGCCAGCAGCCAAGCTAGCGGGAGGATGAAGACCCAGTACTTC.

This chain joins TRBV7-9 and TRBJ2-7, with 14 bases that match TRBD2. This CDR3 has 15 residues. V trimming: 3 bases; J trimming: 3 bases; junction bases outside the gene matches: 1. Germline CDR1 is SEHNR and CDR2 is FQNEAQ (reference sequence). The CDR3 sequence is CASSFGLAGGYEQYF. The CDR3 bases are TGTGCCAGCAGCTTCGGACTAGCGGGAGGCTACGAGCAGTACTTC. The full variable domain, in which reference TRBV7-9 and TRBJ2-7 provide the parts outside the CDR3, is DTGVSQNPRHKITKRGQNVTFRCDPISEHNRLYWYRQTLGQGPEFLTYFQNEAQLEKSRLLSDRFSAERPKGSFSTLEIQRTEQGDSAMYLCASSFGLAGGYEQYFGPGTRLTVT.

The chain recombines TRBV6-6 with TRBJ1-1, with no clear D. This CDR3 spans 11 amino acids. The V end was cut by 6 bases, the J end by 5 bases, with 7 bases between. CDR1 and CDR2 from the germline V gene are MNHNY and SVGAGI (reference sequence). CDR3 sequence reads: CASRERTEAFF. The CDR3 nucleotides are TGTGCCAGCAGGGAGAGGACTGAAGCTTTCTTT.

V usage is TRBV7-6 and J usage is TRBJ2-7; D possibly corresponds to TRBD2 (5 bases). The V gene lost 3 bases and the J gene lost 6 bases, with 12 bases spanning the gap. Germline V gene data show CDR1 as SGHVS and CDR2 as FNYEAQ. The CDR3 contains 13 residues. CDR3 DNA: TGTGCCAGCAGCTTCCGGGGTACCGGCGAGCAGTACTTC. This encodes CASSFRGTGEQYF.

The chain uses TRBV5-4 and TRBJ1-2, with 11 bases fitting TRBD1. CDR1 is SGHNT and CDR2 is YYREEE in the germline V gene (reference sequence). V lost 3 bases to trimming and J lost 3 bases; unmatched junction nucleotides: 4. CDR3 length equals 15 residues. The CDR3 region has the DNA TGTGCCAGCAGCTCAGGACAGGGGGCAGACTATGGCTACACCTTC. The encoded protein is CASSSGQGADYGYTF.

The J gene is TRBJ2-3, the V gene TRBV6-4; 7 bases align to TRBD2. The V segment lost 6 bases and the J segment 5 bases; nucleotides outside the gene matches: 8. The germline V gene has CDR1 MRHNA and CDR2 SNTAGT. The CDR3 sequence is 14 residues long. The CDR3 here is CASSESGVVDTQYF. CDR3 sequence (DNA): TGTGCCAGCAGCGAGAGCGGGGTGGTAGATACGCAGTATTTT.

The rearrangement uses TRBV15 and TRBJ2-7; the match to TRBD2 covers 9 bases. V shed 8 bases, J shed 5 bases, and the junction held 7 bases outside the gene matches. The CDR3 length is 13 residues. Germline CDR1 reads LNHNV; CDR2 reads YYDKDF (reference sequence). CDR3 bases: TGTGCCACCCGTAGCGGGAGTATCCACGAGCAGTACTTC. As protein: CATRSGSIHEQYF.

This sequence joins TRBV28 and TRBJ2-3, with 10 bases that match TRBD1. The V gene's germline CDR1 is MDHEN and CDR2 SYDVKM. V gave up 5 bases and J gave up 1 base; unmatched junction bases: 6. The CDR3 is 16 residues long. CDR3: CASSPMGQGRTDTQYF. CDR3 nucleotides: TGTGCCAGCAGTCCGATGGGACAGGGGCGCACAGATACGCAGTATTTT.

The chain joins TRBV13 to TRBJ2-1, with 9 bases identical to TRBD2. The germline CDR1 and CDR2 sequences are PRHDT and FYEKMQ (reference sequence). Trimming removed 4 bases from V and 4 bases from J; junction bases left unmatched: 8. This CDR3 spans 16 amino acids. CDR3 region: CASSSTRLAEYNEQFF. The DNA of the CDR3 is TGTGCCAGCAGCTCCACACGACTAGCGGAGTACAATGAGCAGTTCTTC.

J is TRBJ2-1 and V is TRBV7-3; D uncertain. The germline CDR1 and CDR2 sequences are SGHTA and FQGTGA. The length of the CDR3 is 14 residues. V lost 8 bases, J lost 7 bases, and 18 bases lay in between. The CDR3 DNA sequence: TGTGCCAGCGGGCCATCAGCATCTGTAAATGAGCAGTTCTTC. This sequence encodes CASGPSASVNEQFF.

The rearrangement joins TRBV15 to TRBJ1-2; D is uncertain. V was cut by 0 bases and J by 7 bases, with 6 bases left in between. Germline V gene sequence: CDR1 LNHNV, CDR2 YYDKDF (reference sequence). This CDR3 has 12 residues. The CDR3 region is CATSRDMSGYTF. CDR3 sequence (DNA): TGTGCCACCAGCAGAGATATGAGTGGCTACACCTTC.

This sequence joins TRBV5-1 and TRBJ2-5; 10 positions agree with TRBD2. The CDR3 spans 13 residues. CDR1 and CDR2 (germline): SGHRS, YFSETQ. V was clipped by 4 bases and J by 5 bases; unmatched bases: 2. DNA for the CDR3: TGCGCCAGCAGCCCTAGCGGGAGCGAGACCCAGTACTTC. Protein product: CASSPSGSETQYF.